A selection of T cell receptor beta chains follows, all from one sample in a study of identical twins. Each CDR3 protein is one row after TCRdb ran MiXCR on the 5' RACE reads. The sample lists a few hundred thousand distinct CDR3 sequences; more than 9.5% were seen once. The sample was also reused in another study, on yellow fever vaccine responses in identical twins.

Specimen: memory (CD45RO+) T cells sorted from blood. The receptors come from a young woman in good health. CDR3s include the opening cysteine and the closing phenylalanine or tryptophan. The D gene is left open where the match is weak. Only some rows state a clone size, as once, few, many or a class for expanded clones.

TRBV21-1,few,TRBJ2-1,-,TGTGCCAGCCCGAGACCCCGCAGCAATGAGCAGTTCTTC,CASPRPRSNEQFF
TRBV30,-,TRBJ2-2,-,TGTGCCTGGAGTAGGACAGAGAGGACCGGGGAGCTGTTTTTT,CAWSRTERTGELFF
TRBV19,few,TRBJ2-4,-,TGTGCCAGTAGTATATCGAGCGGCCGGGGAAACATTCAGTACTTC,CASSISSGRGNIQYF
TRBV12-3/TRBV12-4,few,TRBJ2-3,-,TGTGCCAGCAGTTCCCCCGCCGATACGCAGTATTTT,CASSSPADTQYF
TRBV3-1,-,TRBJ2-5,TRBD2,TGTGCCAGCAGCCCCGGGACTAGCGGGACACGGGGAGAGACCCAGTACTTC,CASSPGTSGTRGETQYF
TRBV11-2,few,TRBJ2-7,TRBD1,TGTGCCAGCAGCCTTCGGACAGGGTTGAACGAGCAGTACTTC,CASSLRTGLNEQYF
TRBV4-3,-,TRBJ1-4,-,TGCGCCAGCAGCCAAGGTTCGACAGGCGCAGGGGAAAAACTGTTTTTT,CASSQGSTGAGEKLFF
TRBV27,few,TRBJ2-6,-,TGTGCCAGCAGTGGGGGTAGTGGGTCAGCGGCTGGGGCCAACGTCCTGACTTTC,CASSGGSGSAAGANVLTF
TRBV6-5,-,TRBJ1-4,-,TGTGCCAGCAGTTACTCCCAGACTAATGAAAAACTGTTTTTT,CASSYSQTNEKLFF
TRBV2,-,TRBJ2-2,TRBD2,TGTGCCAGCAGTGAAGCGGTTAGCGGGGGCCCGAACACCGGGGAGCTGTTTTTT,CASSEAVSGGPNTGELFF
TRBV7-3,-,TRBJ1-1,-,TGTGCCAGCAGCTCGGGGGAGATTAACACTGAAGCTTTCTTT,CASSSGEINTEAFF
TRBV6-6,many,TRBJ2-1,TRBD1,TGTGCCAGTATCCAGGGGGTAGGTGAGCAGTTCTTC,CASIQGVGEQFF
TRBV12-3/TRBV12-4,-,TRBJ2-5,TRBD2,TGTGCCAGCAGCCCCTGGACTAGCGGGCAAAACCAAGAGACCCAGTACTTC,CASSPWTSGQNQETQYF
TRBV20-1,-,TRBJ2-1,-,TGCAGTGCTGCTCGGGAGCCCTCCTACAATGAGCAGTTCTTC,CSAAREPSYNEQFF
TRBV5-8,-,TRBJ2-1,-,TGTGCCAGCAGCTTGGGACTACAGAACGACAATGAGCAGTTCTTC,CASSLGLQNDNEQFF
TRBV20-1,-,TRBJ1-5,-,TGCAGTGGAAGAGGGGCCAGGGGTGAATCTCAGCCCCAGCATTTT,CSGRGARGESQPQHF
TRBV5-1,-,TRBJ1-1,-,TGCGCCAGCAGCTTGGCCATTAGCGTTGCAGGTGAAGCTTTCTTT,CASSLAISVAGEAFF
TRBV6-5,few,TRBJ1-1,TRBD1,TGTGCCAGCAGTTCAGACAGGGAGGGGGCTGAAGCTTTCTTT,CASSSDREGAEAFF
TRBV5-1,few,TRBJ2-3,TRBD2,TGCGCCAGCAGCTTGTATGGGACTAGCGGGAGAGGATCAGATACGCAGTATTTT,CASSLYGTSGRGSDTQYF
TRBV12-3/TRBV12-4,-,TRBJ1-1,TRBD1,TGTGCCAGCAGTTTAGCAGGGGGCTATACCCCCACTGAAGCTTTCTTT,CASSLAGGYTPTEAFF
TRBV20-1,many,TRBJ2-1,TRBD2,TGCAGTGCTAGACCCACTAGCGTAGGGTACAATGAGCAGTTCTTC,CSARPTSVGYNEQFF
TRBV4-2,-,TRBJ2-2,TRBD2,TGTGCCAGCAGCCGATTAGCGGGAGGGATCTCCGGGGAGCTGTTTTTT,CASSRLAGGISGELFF
TRBV12-3/TRBV12-4,-,TRBJ1-4,TRBD1,TGTGCCAGCAGAAAGGGACAGCAGCTCGAAAAACTGTTTTTT,CASRKGQQLEKLFF
TRBV5-8,few,TRBJ1-4,-,TGTGCCAGCAGCTTGGATGTCGAAAAACTGTTTTTT,CASSLDVEKLFF
TRBV6-5,-,TRBJ2-1,TRBD1,TGTGCCAGCAGTTTTGGAAACAGGGGGAGTAGGAATGAGCAGTTCTTC,CASSFGNRGSRNEQFF
TRBV10-3,-,TRBJ2-7,TRBD1,TGTGCCCTAAGACAGGGTGACTCCTACGAGCAGTACTTC,CALRQGDSYEQYF
TRBV6-5,many,TRBJ2-1,TRBD2,TGTGCCACGGGGACTAGCCTCCACAATGAGCAGTTCTTC,CATGTSLHNEQFF
TRBV20-1,-,TRBJ2-7,-,TGCAGTGCTAGTTGGCAGTCCTACGAGCAGTACTTC,CSASWQSYEQYF
TRBV27,-,TRBJ2-1,-,TGTGCCAGCAGTCGAACTAGTAGCTCCTACAATGAGCAGTTCTTC,CASSRTSSSYNEQFF
TRBV2,-,TRBJ1-4,-,TGTGCCAGCAGTGAATCAGGGAATAGGAATGAAAAACTGTTTTTT,CASSESGNRNEKLFF
TRBV10-3,few,TRBJ2-7,TRBD2,TGTGCCATCAGAACCGATAGCGGGCTCGACGAGCAGTACTTC,CAIRTDSGLDEQYF
TRBV29-1,-,TRBJ2-5,TRBD2,TGCAGCGACAAGACTAGCGGGAGAGAGACCCAGTACTTC,CSDKTSGRETQYF
TRBV3-1,-,TRBJ1-5,-,TGTGCCAGCAGTCAAGATCCGTTTTCTCAGCCCCAGCATTTT,CASSQDPFSQPQHF
TRBV7-2,many,TRBJ1-5,-,TGTGCCAGCAGCCCACAGGGAGGGTTGGGCAATCAGCCCCAGCATTTT,CASSPQGGLGNQPQHF
TRBV20-1,few,TRBJ2-3,TRBD2,TGCAGTGCAACGACTAGCGGGATTAAGACAGATACGCAGTATTTT,CSATTSGIKTDTQYF
TRBV10-3,-,TRBJ2-7,TRBD2,TGTGCCATCAGCCGTGGGACTAGCGGAAAATACGAGCAGTACTTC,CAISRGTSGKYEQYF
TRBV24-1,-,TRBJ2-1,TRBD1,TGTGCCACCAGTGTTCCGGGACAGGGAAACAATGAGCAGTTCTTC,CATSVPGQGNNEQFF
TRBV12-3/TRBV12-4,many,TRBJ2-1,TRBD1,TGTGCCACTGAGACAGGGTATTCCGATGAGCAGTTCTTC,CATETGYSDEQFF
TRBV15,few,TRBJ2-1,TRBD2,TGTGCCACCAGCAGAGCTAGCGGGGCTGGCAATGAGCAGTTCTTC,CATSRASGAGNEQFF
TRBV12-3/TRBV12-4,few,TRBJ1-4,-,TGTGCCAGCAGTGGGGGGGAACCCAATGAAAAACTGTTTTTT,CASSGGEPNEKLFF
TRBV5-1,-,TRBJ1-1,-,TGCGCCAGCCGCGGACGGACTGAAGCTTTCTTT,CASRGRTEAFF